These T cell receptor beta chains were read from a single sample in a study of a mutant IDH1 vaccine in newly diagnosed glioma. Measured with immunoSEQ multiplex PCR; TCRdb has only the in-frame clones, and not every one. The profile shows approximately 57,000 clones, about three quarters of them singletons. No antigen has been assigned to these receptors. Sequenced here: PBMCs, sampled from a glioma patient whose treatment included an IDH1 peptide vaccine. These receptors all come from a woman in her 40s with glioma. Some clones in this sample may be carry-over from other donors' samples. Each CDR3 is given with its conserved first and last residue. A D gene is named only where the DNA matches it firmly.

d_call	v_call	j_call	cdr3_aa	cdr3_nt
.	TRBV6-1	TRBJ1-2	CASRGTRDGDGYTF	TGTGCCAGCAGAGGTACAAGGGATGGGGATGGCTACACCTTC
TRBD1	TRBV7-8	TRBJ1-2	CASRLSTGGIYGYTF	TGTGCCAGCAGATTAAGTACAGGGGGCATCTATGGCTACACCTTC
TRBD1	TRBV7-9	TRBJ1-1	CASSLRGPDRDTEAFF	TGTGCCAGCAGCTTAAGGGGCCCGGACAGGGACACTGAAGCTTTCTTT
.	TRBV6-6	TRBJ2-7	CASNRRRTDSYEQYF	TGTGCCAGCAACCGACGGCGCACGGACTCCTACGAGCAGTACTTC
TRBD1	TRBV20-1	TRBJ2-5	CSADRGETQYF	TGCAGTGCTGACAGGGGGGAGACCCAGTACTTC
.	TRBV13	TRBJ2-7	CASSGGSLSYEQYF	TGTGCCAGCAGCGGGGGGTCCCTCTCCTACGAGCAGTACTTC
.	TRBV21-1	TRBJ1-4	CASSPGGSGATNEKLFF	TGTGCCAGCAGCCCAGGCGGGTCGGGGGCAACTAATGAAAAACTGTTTTTT
.	TRBV5-1	TRBJ2-2	CASSFTGANTGELFF	TGCGCCAGCAGCTTCACGGGGGCGAACACCGGGGAGCTGTTTTTT
.	TRBV29-1	TRBJ1-5	CSVRGTSSNQPQHF	TGCAGCGTCCGCGGGACATCTAGCAATCAGCCCCAGCATTTT
.	TRBV18	TRBJ2-5	CASSPAPWGSEETQYF	TGTGCCAGCTCACCGGCCCCCTGGGGGAGTGAGGAGACCCAGTACTTC
.	TRBV19	TRBJ2-2	CASSAHLTGELFF	TGTGCCAGTAGTGCACATCTTACCGGGGAGCTGTTTTTT
.	TRBV6-5	TRBJ2-1	CASSYSKLRGQFF	TGTGCCAGCAGTTACTCGAAGCTCAGGGGGCAGTTCTTC
TRBD2	TRBV13	TRBJ2-2	CASSLGTSGIGGELFF	TGTGCCAGCAGCCTGGGGACTAGCGGGATCGGCGGGGAGCTGTTTTTT
TRBD1	TRBV7-9	TRBJ1-4	CASSSQGGYEKLFF	TGTGCCAGCAGCTCACAGGGGGGATATGAAAAACTGTTTTTT
.	TRBV6-1	TRBJ1-2	CASSEAETGFGYTF	TGTGCCAGCAGTGAAGCTGAGACAGGTTTTGGCTACACCTTC
.	TRBV19	TRBJ1-1	CASSWRTSGAGTEAFF	TGTGCCAGCTCATGGAGGACATCGGGGGCAGGCACTGAAGCTTTCTTT
.	TRBV10-3	TRBJ2-2	CAISGTQGSAGELFF	TGTGCCATCAGTGGGACTCAGGGGTCGGCCGGGGAGCTGTTTTTT
.	TRBV12-5	TRBJ2-5	CASGLPSRSQETQYF	TGTGCTAGTGGTTTGCCTAGCAGGAGCCAAGAGACCCAGTACTTC
.	TRBV5-6	TRBJ1-4	CASSSEGGDEKLFF	TGTGCCAGCAGCTCCGAGGGGGGGGATGAAAAACTGTTTTTT
.	TRBV11-2	TRBJ1-1	CASSFATMNTEAFF	TGTGCCAGCAGCTTTGCCACCATGAACACTGAAGCTTTCTTT
.	TRBV5-4	TRBJ2-2	CASSLGGAETGELFF	TGTGCCAGCAGCTTGGGGGGGGCCGAAACCGGGGAGCTGTTTTTT
.	TRBV19	TRBJ1-1	CASSIDSSGTTAFF	TGTGCCAGTAGTATCGACTCCTCCGGGACAACGGCTTTCTTT